Listed below are T cell receptor beta chains from one sample, sequenced in a study of monozygotic twins with inflammatory bowel disease. TCRdb re-called the 5' RACE reads and gives one entry per CDR3 protein, without DNA. The repertoire table contains 150,000 to 200,000 distinct CDR3 sequences. The sample was blood. Receptors originate from a human donor with ulcerative colitis or Crohn's disease, or a healthy co-twin of an affected twin (not recorded which). CDR3s include the opening cysteine and the closing phenylalanine or tryptophan.

>TRBJ2-1|TRBV29-1
CSVTTSGSVDEQFF
>TRBJ1-5|TRBV20-1
CSARGRDRRGPQHF
>TRBJ1-1|TRBV7-9
CASFGPMGTEAFF
>TRBJ2-3|TRBV29-1
CSVVDGAGDTQYF
>TRBJ2-5|TRBV5-6
CASSDPGVQETQYF
>TRBJ2-2|TRBV28
CASSSPPGQGFTGELFF
>TRBJ1-2|TRBV9
CASSIAGQGHGYTF
>TRBJ2-5|TRBV20-1
CSAGIGDLVETQYF
>TRBJ2-1|TRBV27
CASGLLGYNEQFF
>TRBJ2-2|TRBV16
CASSHTSNTGELFF
>TRBJ2-2|TRBV20-1
CSARDGRGRAGELFF
>TRBJ2-7|TRBV15
CATSRDNRGLYEQYF
>TRBJ1-3|TRBV12-3/TRBV12-4
CASSLIVGRNTIYF
>TRBJ2-7|TRBV5-5
CASTRTATYEQYF
>TRBJ1-6|TRBV7-2
CASSLAGDISYNSPLHF
>TRBJ2-1|TRBV24-1
CATSDQRSSQYNEQFF
>TRBJ1-2|TRBV10-3
CAISESFRGADGYTF
>TRBJ1-5|TRBV7-8
CASGRDPNQPQHF
>TRBJ2-1|TRBV19
CASSAGPRNEQFF
>TRBJ2-7|TRBV7-2
CASSLVRRSRGEQYF
>TRBJ2-1|TRBV29-1
CSVAGWDRASGGPDNEQFF
>TRBJ2-5|TRBV6-1
CASSEIRGVRVWGTQETQYF
>TRBJ2-1|TRBV29-1
CSVEGTSGRLTYNEQFF
>TRBJ2-2|TRBV28
CASSFLVVGTGELFF
>TRBJ2-1|TRBV18
CASSPPLNGGAQGEQFF
>TRBJ1-1|TRBV12-3/TRBV12-4
CASSLDWEMNTEAFF
>TRBJ2-2|TRBV7-2
CASSFTGDGELFF
>TRBJ2-1|TRBV20-1
CSATDRDDYNEQFF
>TRBJ2-7|TRBV7-2
CASSEQGYEQYF
>TRBJ2-7|TRBV19
CASSTRQGNYEQYF
>TRBJ1-2|TRBV20-1
CSASDRSRYGYTF
>TRBJ2-1|TRBV10-3
CAIGRDRVSGFF
>TRBJ1-3|TRBV12-3/TRBV12-4
CASTKPGVRYRNTIYF
>TRBJ2-5|TRBV7-2
CASSLAGGQETQYF
>TRBJ2-5|TRBV3-1
CASSQDRIQETQYF
>TRBJ2-3|TRBV20-1
CSADRVDTQYF
>TRBJ2-5|TRBV20-1
CSARGLAGGETQYF
>TRBJ1-4|TRBV25-1
CASSARDGPNEKLFF
>TRBJ2-7|TRBV10-3
CAISGSSRTSGRSEQYF
>TRBJ2-1|TRBV5-4
CASSSAGYNEQFF
>TRBJ2-2|TRBV9
CASSIEDTIYTGELFF